This T cell receptor beta chain is drawn from a study of T cell clones after liver transplantation. Study summary: Post-transplant blood was tracked for graft-donor-reactive T cell clones identified in a pre-transplant mixed lymphocyte reaction.

The data were produced by immunoSEQ multiplex PCR, yet TCRdb's version contains in-frame clones alone and is incomplete. The sample includes about 15,000 clones, 82% of them seen just once. Study-level results: In 5 of 8 subjects, circulating graft-donor-reactive CD4 TCRbeta sequences fell significantly after transplant.

Sorting of unstimulated PBMCs yielded separate CD3+CD4+ and CD3+CD8+ fractions. For this clone: Its target is not known.

Specimen: CD8+ T cells from blood, collected around 49 months after liver transplant. The sequence was obtained from a human patient who received a liver transplant. The graft donor may have contributed some T cells.

The CDR3: CSVEKQKYEQYF. The CDR3 DNA is TGCAGCGTTGAAAAGCAGAAGTACGAGCAGTACTTC. V usage is TRBV29-1 and J usage is TRBJ2-7; D is uncertain. Trimming removed 2 bases at V and 4 bases at J, with 9 bases between. The CDR3 is 12 residues long. From germline, CDR1 is SQVTM and CDR2 ANQGSEA.